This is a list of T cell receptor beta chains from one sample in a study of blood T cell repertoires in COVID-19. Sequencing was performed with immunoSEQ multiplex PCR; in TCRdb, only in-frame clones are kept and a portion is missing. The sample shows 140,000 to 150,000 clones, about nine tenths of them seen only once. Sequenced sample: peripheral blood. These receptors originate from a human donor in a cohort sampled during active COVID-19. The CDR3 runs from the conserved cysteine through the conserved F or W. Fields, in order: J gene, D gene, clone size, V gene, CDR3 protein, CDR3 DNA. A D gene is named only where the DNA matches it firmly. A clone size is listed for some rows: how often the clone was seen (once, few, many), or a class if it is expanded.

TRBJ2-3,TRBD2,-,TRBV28,CASLAAAGDTQYF,TGTGCCAGCCTAGCGGCCGCCGGAGATACGCAGTATTTT
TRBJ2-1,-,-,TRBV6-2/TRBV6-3,CASSPSGEGWNEQFF,TGTGCCAGCAGTCCCTCGGGAGAAGGGTGGAATGAGCAGTTCTTC
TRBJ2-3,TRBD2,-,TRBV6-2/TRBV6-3,CASSYKTSGGRYTDTQYF,TGTGCCAGCAGTTACAAGACTAGCGGGGGGCGATACACAGATACGCAGTATTTT
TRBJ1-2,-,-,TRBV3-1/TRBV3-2,CASSPGPYGYTF,TGTGCCAGCAGCCCAGGCCCCTATGGCTACACCTTC
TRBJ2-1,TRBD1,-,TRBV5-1,CASSLVGTGPFNEQFF,TGCGCCAGCAGCTTGGTCGGGACAGGGCCGTTCAATGAGCAGTTCTTC
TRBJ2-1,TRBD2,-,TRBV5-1,CASSLAAGGWNEQFF,TGCGCCAGCAGCTTAGCAGCGGGAGGGTGGAATGAGCAGTTCTTC
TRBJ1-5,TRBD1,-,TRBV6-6,CASTKMGQGLNQPQHF,TGTGCCAGCACCAAAATGGGACAGGGTCTCAATCAGCCCCAGCATTTT
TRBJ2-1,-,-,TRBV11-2,CASRLGGQSSYNEQFF,TGTGCCAGCAGGCTGGGGGGGCAAAGCTCCTACAATGAGCAGTTCTTC
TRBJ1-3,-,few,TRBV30,CAYKRQISSGNTIYF,TGTGCCTACAAGCGACAGATAAGCTCTGGAAACACCATATATTTT
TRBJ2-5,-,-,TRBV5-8,CASSLAGRGQETQYF,TGTGCCAGCAGCTTGGCCGGAAGGGGCCAAGAGACCCAGTACTTC
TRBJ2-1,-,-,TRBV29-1,CSVARGAPYNEQFF,TGCAGCGTGGCTAGGGGTGCACCCTACAATGAGCAGTTCTTC
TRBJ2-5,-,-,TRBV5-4,CASSAVGAETQYF,TGTGCCAGCAGCGCTGTAGGGGCTGAGACCCAGTACTTC
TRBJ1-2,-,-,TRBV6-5,CASRETGWNYGYTF,TGTGCCAGCAGAGAGACAGGCTGGAACTATGGCTACACCTTC
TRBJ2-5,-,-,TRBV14,CASSLLPAAGTQYF,TGTGCCAGCAGCCTTCTCCCGGCTGCAGGAACCCAGTACTTC
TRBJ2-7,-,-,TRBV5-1,CASSSSGRDYEQYF,TGCGCCAGCAGCTCTTCCGGCAGGGACTACGAGCAGTACTTC
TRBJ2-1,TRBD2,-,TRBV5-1,CASRRTSGRNNEQFF,TGCGCCAGCCGAAGAACTAGCGGGAGGAATAATGAGCAGTTCTTC
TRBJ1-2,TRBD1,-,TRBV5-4,CASSLEQNRGRGYTF,TGTGCCAGCAGCTTGGAACAGAACAGGGGGCGAGGCTACACCTTC
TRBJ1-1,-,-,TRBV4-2,CASSQENRRDTEAFF,TGTGCCAGCAGCCAAGAAAACAGGAGGGACACTGAAGCTTTCTTT
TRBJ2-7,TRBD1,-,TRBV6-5,CASRTRDSPYEQYF,TGTGCCAGCAGAACCCGGGACAGCCCCTACGAGCAGTACTTC
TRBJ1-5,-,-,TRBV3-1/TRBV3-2,CASSQGGGGQPQHF,TGTGCCAGCAGCCAAGGTGGGGGCGGCCAGCCCCAGCATTTT
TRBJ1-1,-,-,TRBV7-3,CASRLTGNTEAFF,TGTGCCAGCAGGCTGACAGGGAACACTGAAGCTTTCTTT